A selection of T cell receptor beta chains follows, all from one sample in a study of OX40 agonist ivuxolimab in advanced cancers. Produced via immunoSEQ multiplex PCR; TCRdb's table is partial and in-frame only. This sample has roughly 43,000 clones; roughly 91% occur once, and the top ten carry 4.9%. Specimen: CD4+ or CD8+ T cells sorted from blood, collected in a trial of the OX40 agonist ivuxolimab. These receptors originate from an adult with an advanced solid tumor such as melanoma, head and neck, liver or kidney cancer. Each CDR3 is given with its conserved first and last residue. Each record gives: V gene, CDR3 protein.

TRBV6-5 | CASSYWENTEAFF
TRBV6-6 | CASSYGISLDEQYF
TRBV9 | CASSGRAGSWNTEAFF
TRBV7-9 | CASSFAGVTYEQYF
TRBV9 | CASSVDREETQYF
TRBV5-6 | CASSWTGLFYNEQFF
TRBV10-3 | CAISDPRGDREDRHTDTQYF
TRBV7-9 | CASSRGQMNTEAFF
TRBV7-3 | CASSLLQRPVSHQPQHF
TRBV29-1 | CSVEVGTAEAFF
TRBV5-1 | CASSLDFTGRLNTEAFF
TRBV9 | CASSEQGGSPDTQYF
TRBV27 | CASSLSGTRGGTQYF
TRBV5-4 | CASRPDSYNEQFF
TRBV7-9 | CASSPDWSGNEQFF
TRBV4-3 | CASSQERQGGAYEQYF
TRBV9 | CASSVDDLSGNTIYF
TRBV7-9 | CASSLPDSYNEQFF
TRBV9 | CASSAGTGNYEQYF
TRBV7-3 | CASSPGLAGGRSYEQYF
TRBV4-2 | CASSQESGGFYEQYF
TRBV5-6 | CASSPPPWDSPITYGYTF
TRBV19 | CASTEAAGDGETQYF
TRBV19 | CASSMYRDYGYTF
TRBV9 | CASSVEQKGEAFF
TRBV5-1 | CASSLPDSYEQFF
TRBV28 | CARYQTGNTEAFF
TRBV4-1 | CASRDQNNEKLFF
TRBV9 | CASSGQETQYF
TRBV27 | CASSPQYSGPFQETQYF
TRBV6-6 | CASSFGTNNEQFF
TRBV5-1 | CASSPAGGSYNEQFF
TRBV7-9 | CASSLEGGNQPQHF
TRBV9 | CASSPNPLETDTQYF
TRBV6-6 | CASSYGPLAGSGELFF
TRBV19 | CASSISSGRARDTQYF
TRBV5-1 | CASSNDGNTDTQYF
TRBV7-9 | CASSLGRDEKLFF
TRBV7-9 | CASSLQGTYNEQFF
TRBV7-2 | CASSSTRLAPDTQYF
TRBV7-9 | CASSPSTGGFPEAFF
TRBV4-2 | CASSQDNERTYTGELFF
TRBV6-1 | CASSGAASSGNTIYF
TRBV4-1 | CASSQDASGVGADTQYF
TRBV4-1 | CASSQSSPPGIGDGYTF
TRBV2 | CASGKETYGNQPQHF
TRBV5-4 | CASRAGVGYGYTF
TRBV11-3 | CASSDRGQGALYNEQFF
TRBV6-1 | CASSDHRVPGELFF
TRBV19 | CASSIMGLSQETQYF
TRBV6-6 | CASSYMAGGTNYGYTF
TRBV27 | CASIGEERVNTGELFF
TRBV4-3 | CASSQDLDLRAPKNIQYF
TRBV4-1 | CASSRQPGQAGDEQFF
TRBV28 | CASTALGGGETQYF
TRBV28 | CASSLPWDREYEQYF